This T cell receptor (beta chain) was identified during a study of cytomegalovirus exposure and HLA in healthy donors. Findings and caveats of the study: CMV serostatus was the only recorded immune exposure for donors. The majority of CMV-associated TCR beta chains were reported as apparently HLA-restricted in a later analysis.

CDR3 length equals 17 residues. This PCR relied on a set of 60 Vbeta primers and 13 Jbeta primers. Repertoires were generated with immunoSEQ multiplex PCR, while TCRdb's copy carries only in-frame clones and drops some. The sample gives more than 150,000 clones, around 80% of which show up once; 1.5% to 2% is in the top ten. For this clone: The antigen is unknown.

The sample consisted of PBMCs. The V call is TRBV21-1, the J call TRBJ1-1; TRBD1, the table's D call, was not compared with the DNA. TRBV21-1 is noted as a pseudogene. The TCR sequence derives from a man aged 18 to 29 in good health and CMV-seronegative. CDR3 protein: CASSSTRGRSLNTEAFF. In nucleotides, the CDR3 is TGTGCCAGCAGCAGTACCAGGGGGCGATCACTGAACACTGAAGCTTTCTTT.